This TCR beta chain was obtained from a study of blood T cell repertoires in COVID-19. Produced via immunoSEQ multiplex PCR; TCRdb's table is partial and in-frame only. The sample gives a few hundred thousand clones, 89% of which show up once; about 9.5% is in the top ten. V shed 5 bases and J 4 bases; nucleotides not matched to a gene: 11. This CDR3 spans 17 amino acids. In germline, CDR1 is SGHTA, CDR2 FQGTGA. The chain carries TRBV7-3 and TRBJ2-2; 9 bases are shared with TRBD1. The origin of this receptor is a woman between 40 and 55 years old who had recovered from COVID-19. The sample comprised PBMCs or T cells enriched from blood (not recorded which). The CDR3: CASSHIRDRVATGELFF. In DNA form, the CDR3 reads TGTGCCAGCAGCCATATCCGGGACAGGGTTGCCACCGGGGAGCTGTTTTTT.